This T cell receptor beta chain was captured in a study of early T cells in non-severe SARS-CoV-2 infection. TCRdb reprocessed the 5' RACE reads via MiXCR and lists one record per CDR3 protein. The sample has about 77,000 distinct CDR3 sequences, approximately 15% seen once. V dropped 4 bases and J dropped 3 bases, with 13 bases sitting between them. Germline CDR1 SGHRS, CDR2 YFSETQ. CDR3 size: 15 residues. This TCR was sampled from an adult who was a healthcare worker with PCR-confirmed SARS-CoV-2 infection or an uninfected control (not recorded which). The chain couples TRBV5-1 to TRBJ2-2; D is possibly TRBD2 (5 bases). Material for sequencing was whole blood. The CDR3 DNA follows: TGCGCCAGCAGCACTTGGACGGACTACACCGGGGAGCTGTTTTTT. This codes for CASSTWTDYTGELFF.